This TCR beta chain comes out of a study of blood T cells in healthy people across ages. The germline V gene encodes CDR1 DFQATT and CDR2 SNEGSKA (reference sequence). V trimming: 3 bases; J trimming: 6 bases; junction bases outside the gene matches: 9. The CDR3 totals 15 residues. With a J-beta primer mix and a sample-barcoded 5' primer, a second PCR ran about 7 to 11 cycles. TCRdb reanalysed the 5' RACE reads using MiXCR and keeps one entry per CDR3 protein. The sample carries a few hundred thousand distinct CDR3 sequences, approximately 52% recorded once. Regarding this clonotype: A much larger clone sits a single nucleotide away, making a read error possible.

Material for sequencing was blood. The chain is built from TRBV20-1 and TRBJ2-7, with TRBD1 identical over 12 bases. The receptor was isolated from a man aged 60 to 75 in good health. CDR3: CSARGDRGQGCEQYF. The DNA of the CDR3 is TGCAGTGCTAGGGGGGACAGGGGGCAGGGCTGCGAGCAGTACTTC.